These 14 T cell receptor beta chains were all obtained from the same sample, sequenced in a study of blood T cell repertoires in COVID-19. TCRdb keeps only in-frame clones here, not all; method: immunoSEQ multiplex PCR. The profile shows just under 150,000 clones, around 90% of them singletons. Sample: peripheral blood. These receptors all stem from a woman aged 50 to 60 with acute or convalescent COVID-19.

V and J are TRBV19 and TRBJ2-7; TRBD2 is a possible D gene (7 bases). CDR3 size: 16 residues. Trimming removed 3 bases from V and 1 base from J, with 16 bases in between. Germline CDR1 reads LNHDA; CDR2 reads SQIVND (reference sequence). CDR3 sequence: CASSISGGLRSYEQYF. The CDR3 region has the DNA TGTGCCAGTAGTATCTCGGGGGGCCTAAGATCCTACGAGCAGTACTTC. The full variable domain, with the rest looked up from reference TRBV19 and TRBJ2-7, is DGGITQSPKYLFRKEGQNVTLSCEQNLNHDAMYWYRQDPGQGLRLIYYSQIVNDFQKGDIAEGYSVSREKKESFPLTVTSAQKNPTAFYLCASSISGGLRSYEQYFGPGTRLTVT.

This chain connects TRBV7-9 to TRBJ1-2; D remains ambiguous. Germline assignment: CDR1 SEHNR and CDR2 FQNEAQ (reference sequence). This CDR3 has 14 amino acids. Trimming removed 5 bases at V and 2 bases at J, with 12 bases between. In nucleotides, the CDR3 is TGTGCCAGCAGCCACACCCAGTCGAACTATGGCTACACCTTC. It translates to CASSHTQSNYGYTF.

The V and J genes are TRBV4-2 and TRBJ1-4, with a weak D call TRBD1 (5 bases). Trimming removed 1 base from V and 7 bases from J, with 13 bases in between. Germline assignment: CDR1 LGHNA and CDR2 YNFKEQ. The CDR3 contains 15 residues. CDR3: CASSQGALGGEKLFF. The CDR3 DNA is TGTGCCAGCAGCCAAGGGGCTCTGGGGGGTGAAAAACTGTTTTTT.

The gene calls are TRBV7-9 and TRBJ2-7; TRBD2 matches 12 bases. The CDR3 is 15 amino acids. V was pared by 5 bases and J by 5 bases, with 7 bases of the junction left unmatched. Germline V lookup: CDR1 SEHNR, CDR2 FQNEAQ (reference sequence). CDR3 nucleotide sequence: TGTGCCAGCAGCACGACGACTAGCGGGGGCAACGAGCAGTACTTC. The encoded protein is CASSTTTSGGNEQYF.

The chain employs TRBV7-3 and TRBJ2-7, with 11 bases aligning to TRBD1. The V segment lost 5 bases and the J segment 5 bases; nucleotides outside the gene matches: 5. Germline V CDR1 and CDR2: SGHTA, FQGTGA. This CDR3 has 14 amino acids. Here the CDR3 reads CASSPLGQGDEQYF. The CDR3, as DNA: TGTGCCAGCAGCCCGTTGGGACAGGGGGACGAGCAGTACTTC.

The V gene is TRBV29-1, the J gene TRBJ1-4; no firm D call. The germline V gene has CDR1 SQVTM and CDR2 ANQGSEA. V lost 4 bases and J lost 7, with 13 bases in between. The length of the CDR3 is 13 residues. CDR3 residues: CSVGLLGSEKLFF. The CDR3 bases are TGCAGCGTTGGCCTACTAGGAAGTGAAAAACTGTTTTTT. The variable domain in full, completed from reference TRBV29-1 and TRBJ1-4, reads SAVISQKPSRDICQRGTSLTIQCQVDSQVTMMFWYRQQPGQSLTLIATANQGSEATYESGFVIDKFPISRPNLTFSTLTVSNMSPEDSSIYLCSVGLLGSEKLFFGSGTQLSVL.

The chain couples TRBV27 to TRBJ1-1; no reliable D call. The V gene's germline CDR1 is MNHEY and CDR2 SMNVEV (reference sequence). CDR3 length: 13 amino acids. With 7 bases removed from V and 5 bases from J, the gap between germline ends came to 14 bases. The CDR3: CASKEGSRTEAFF. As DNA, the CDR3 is TGTGCCAGCAAAGAGGGAAGTCGGACTGAAGCTTTCTTT.

The CDR3 coding sequence is TGTGCCTGGAGTCCACCTCCCCCGGACAGGGGGCATGGCTACACCTTC. Residues: CAWSPPPPDRGHGYTF. The chain joins TRBV30 to TRBJ1-2; TRBD1 matches at 11 bases. The V gene's germline CDR1 is GTSNPN and CDR2 SVGIG (reference sequence). With 2 bases clipped from V and 6 bases from J, the junction kept 11 bases outside the gene matches. The CDR3 has 16 amino acids.

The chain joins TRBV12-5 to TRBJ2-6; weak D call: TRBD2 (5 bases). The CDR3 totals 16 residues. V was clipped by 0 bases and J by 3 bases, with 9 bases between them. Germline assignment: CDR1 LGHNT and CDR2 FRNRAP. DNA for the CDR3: TGTGCTAGTGGTTTGGTTGCCCGGGGTGGGGCCAACGTCCTGACTTTC. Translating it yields CASGLVARGGANVLTF.

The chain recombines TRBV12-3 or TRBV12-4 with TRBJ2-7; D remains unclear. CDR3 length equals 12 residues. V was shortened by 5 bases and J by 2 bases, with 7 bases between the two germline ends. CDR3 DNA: TGTGCCAGCAGTGGCCGAACCTACGAGCAGTACTTC. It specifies CASSGRTYEQYF.

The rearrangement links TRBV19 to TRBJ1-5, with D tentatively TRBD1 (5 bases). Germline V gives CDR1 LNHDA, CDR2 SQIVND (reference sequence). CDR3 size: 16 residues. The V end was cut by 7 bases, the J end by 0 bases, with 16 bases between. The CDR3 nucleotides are TGTGCCAGTAACTCCCCAGGGAGGTATAGCAATCAGCCCCAGCATTTT. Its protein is CASNSPGRYSNQPQHF.

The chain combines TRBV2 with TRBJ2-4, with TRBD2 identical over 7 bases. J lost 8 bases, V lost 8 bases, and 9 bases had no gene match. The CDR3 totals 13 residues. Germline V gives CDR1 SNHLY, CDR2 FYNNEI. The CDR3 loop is CASLGGMGDIQYF. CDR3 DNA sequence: TGTGCCAGCCTGGGGGGGATGGGGGACATTCAGTACTTC.

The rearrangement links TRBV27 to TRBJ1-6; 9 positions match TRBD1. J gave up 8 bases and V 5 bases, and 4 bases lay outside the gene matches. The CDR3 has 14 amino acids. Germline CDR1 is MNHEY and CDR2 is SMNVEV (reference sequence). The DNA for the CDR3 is TGTGCCAGCAGTCCGGGACAGGGATATTCACCCCTCCACTTT. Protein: CASSPGQGYSPLHF.

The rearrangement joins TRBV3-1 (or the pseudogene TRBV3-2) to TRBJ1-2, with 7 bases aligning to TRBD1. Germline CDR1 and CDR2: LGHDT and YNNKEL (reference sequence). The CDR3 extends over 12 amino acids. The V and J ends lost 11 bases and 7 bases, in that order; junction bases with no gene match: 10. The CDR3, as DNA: TGTGCCGTGGACGACAGGGTTGGTGGCTACACCTTC. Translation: CAVDDRVGGYTF.